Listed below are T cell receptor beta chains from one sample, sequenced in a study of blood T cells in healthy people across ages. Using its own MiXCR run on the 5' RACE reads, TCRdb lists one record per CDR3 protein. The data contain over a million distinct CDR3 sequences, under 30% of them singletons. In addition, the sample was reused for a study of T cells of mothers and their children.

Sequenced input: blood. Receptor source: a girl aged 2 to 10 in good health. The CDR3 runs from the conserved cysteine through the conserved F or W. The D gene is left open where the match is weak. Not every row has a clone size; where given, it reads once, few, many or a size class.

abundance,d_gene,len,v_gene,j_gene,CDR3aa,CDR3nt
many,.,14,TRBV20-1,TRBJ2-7,CSARVGRANYEQYF,TGCAGTGCTAGGGTCGGCAGGGCCAACTACGAGCAGTACTTC
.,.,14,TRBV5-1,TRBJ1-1,CASSLGPRNTEAFF,TGCGCCAGCAGCTTGGGACCAAGGAACACTGAAGCTTTCTTT
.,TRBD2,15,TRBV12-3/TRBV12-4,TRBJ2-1,CASSLTAGGPNEQFF,TGTGCCAGCAGTTTAACAGCGGGAGGGCCGAATGAGCAGTTCTTC
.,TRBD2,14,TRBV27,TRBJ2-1,CASSFAGADNEQFF,TGTGCCAGCAGTTTCGCGGGAGCCGACAATGAGCAGTTCTTC
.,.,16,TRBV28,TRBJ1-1,CASSFSLLDGNTEAFF,TGTGCCAGCAGTTTCTCCCTCCTCGACGGAAACACTGAAGCTTTCTTT
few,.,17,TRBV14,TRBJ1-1,CASSQGWYGRVDTEAFF,TGTGCCAGCAGCCAAGGGTGGTACGGCAGGGTCGACACTGAAGCTTTCTTT
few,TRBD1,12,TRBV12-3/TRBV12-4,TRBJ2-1,CASSDGQDEQFF,TGTGCCAGCAGTGACGGACAGGATGAGCAGTTCTTC
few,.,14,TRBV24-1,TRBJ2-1,CATLGTPPRYEQFF,TGTGCCACCTTGGGGACACCCCCTCGGTATGAGCAGTTCTTC
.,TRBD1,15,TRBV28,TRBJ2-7,CASQPPTGIHWVQYF,TGTGCCAGCCAACCTCCGACAGGGATCCACTGGGTGCAGTACTTC
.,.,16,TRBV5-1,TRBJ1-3,CASSLVADSSGNTIYF,TGCGCCAGCAGCTTGGTGGCAGACAGCTCTGGAAACACCATATATTTT
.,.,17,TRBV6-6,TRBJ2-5,CASSYSSPLKYQETQYF,TGTGCCAGCAGTTACTCAAGCCCTCTGAAGTACCAAGAGACCCAGTACTTC
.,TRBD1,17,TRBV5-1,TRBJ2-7,CASSQLIPGQTYYEQYF,TGCGCCAGCAGCCAACTCATACCGGGACAGACTTACTACGAGCAGTACTTC
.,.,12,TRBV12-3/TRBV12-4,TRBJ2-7,CASSFDGGEQYF,TGTGCCAGCAGTTTTGACGGCGGGGAGCAGTACTTC
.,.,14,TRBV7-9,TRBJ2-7,CASSPKTEAYEQYF,TGTGCCAGCAGCCCAAAGACAGAAGCCTACGAGCAGTACTTC
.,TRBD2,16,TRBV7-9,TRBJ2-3,CASSLGLAGDTDAQYF,TGTGCCAGCAGCTTAGGGCTAGCGGGAGACACAGATGCGCAGTATTTT
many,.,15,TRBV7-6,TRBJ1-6,CASSSAAIYNSPLHF,TGTGCCAGCAGCTCCGCGGCAATATACAATTCACCCCTCCACTTT
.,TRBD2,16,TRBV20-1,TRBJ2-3,CSARDPSGGATDTQYF,TGCAGTGCTAGAGACCCTAGCGGTGGGGCGACAGATACGCAGTATTTT